This T cell receptor beta chain was sequenced for a study of cytomegalovirus exposure and HLA in healthy donors. Both 60 Vbeta primers and 13 Jbeta primers went into the PCR. Authors' processing steps: An analysis that came later counted some 85 million unique TCR beta chains, around 10 million shared. Profiling relied on immunoSEQ multiplex PCR, and the TCRdb table lists in-frame clones only, not all of them. That table gives V, J and clone size, and the DNA gave D and trimming. The table lists about 180,000 clones, about 77% of them singletons. Germline V gene data show CDR1 as SGDLS and CDR2 as YYNGEE. Trimming removed 0 bases at V and 5 bases at J, with 14 bases between. This CDR3 has 15 residues.

The rearrangement joins TRBV9 to TRBJ1-2, with a tentative D call TRBD1 (6 bases). The clonotype was recovered from a woman in her thirties in good health and CMV-seropositive. The sequenced sample consisted of PBMCs. The CDR3 DNA sequence: TGTGCCAGCAGCGTAGCAAGCGGGAGGGGGTATGGCTACACCTTC. This codes for CASSVASGRGYGYTF.